These T cell receptor beta chains were read from a single sample in a study of blood T cell repertoires in COVID-19. The protocol was immunoSEQ multiplex PCR, while the TCRdb copy is restricted to in-frame clones and leaves out a portion. The repertoire holds 110,000 or so clones, around four fifths seen once, with about 18% in the top ten. Specimen: peripheral blood. The source is a woman aged 60-75 years with acute or convalescent COVID-19. Both conserved end residues are trimmed from each CDR3.

j_call v_call cdr3_aa
TRBJ2-3 TRBV5-1 ASSLQQGNSDTQY
TRBJ2-5 TRBV18 ASSPPGQQETQY
TRBJ1-4 TRBV30 AWSGAGEEEKLF
TRBJ2-1 TRBV27 ASNSRRGKINEQF
TRBJ2-3 TRBV25-1 ASSVGLAGGMNTQY
TRBJ1-4 TRBV2 ASSLGDFNEKLF
TRBJ1-2 TRBV19 ASSSLADSYGYT
TRBJ1-1 TRBV6-5 ASRPPTGGGTEAF
TRBJ1-1 TRBV7-2 ASSLVRQGEAF
TRBJ2-3 TRBV4-3 ASSQRTSGSEGTQY
TRBJ2-1 TRBV21-1 ASSKRWLTYNEQF
TRBJ1-2 TRBV18 ASSPPLAGGADGYT
TRBJ1-4 TRBV19 ASRPGQLGEKLF
TRBJ2-7 TRBV19 ASSIEDRGAYEQY